This TCR beta chain emerged from a study of Tregs in tolerant kidney transplant recipients. Study-level information: Recipients received nonmyeloablative bone marrow transplants from related graft donors, with transient mixed chimerism. Points from the study as a whole: Biological reproducibility was not directly addressed, but technical replication error appeared minimal.

Remarks on this clone: Its antigen is unknown.

The CDR3 contains 15 residues. V was trimmed by 5 bases and J by 4 bases, leaving 16 bases between them. Germline loops: CDR1 SGHVS, CDR2 FNYEAQ. The data were produced by immunoSEQ multiplex PCR, yet TCRdb's version contains in-frame clones alone and is incomplete. The sample includes around 98,000 clones, roughly 93% seen only once; the top ten take approximately 0.5%. CD4+CD25+CD127- Tregs, CD4+CD25- non-Tregs, CD4 and CD8 cells were sorted. The chain couples TRBV7-6 to TRBJ2-3; tentatively, D is TRBD1 (6 bases). The material was CD4+ T cells from blood, obtained before the transplant. This sequence was found in a human donor who received a combined kidney and bone marrow transplant. CDR3 DNA sequence: TGTGCCAGCAGCGCTACAGGGAATTCCGCAGATACGCAGTATTTT. Translation gives CASSATGNSADTQYF.